These T cell receptor beta chains were read from a single sample in a study of shared clonotypes between healthy human individuals. Only in-frame clones appear in the TCRdb table, and some are missing; sequencing was by immunoSEQ multiplex PCR. The data contain roughly 2,300,000 clones, 85% to 95% of them singletons. Material: naive CD4+ T cells from PBMCs. Receptors were obtained from a man between 18 and 35 years old in good health. Some clones in this sample may be carry-over from other donors' samples. Each CDR3 is given with its conserved first and last residue. Each record gives: D gene, V gene, clone size, J gene, CDR3 DNA, CDR3 protein. A D gene is named only where the DNA matches it firmly. Clone sizes are given selectively: once, few, many, or a class where the clone is expanded.

>.|TRBV15|.|TRBJ2-7
TGTGCCACCAGCAGGCCCTCCTACGAGCAGTACTTC
CATSRPSYEQYF
>.|TRBV5-1|.|TRBJ2-7
TGCGCCAGCAGCTTGGTGCAGGGGCCCTACGAGCAGTACTTC
CASSLVQGPYEQYF
>TRBD1|TRBV7-3|.|TRBJ2-3
TGTGCCAGCAGCTTAGATAGGACAGGGGGTGGCACAGATACGCAGTATTTT
CASSLDRTGGGTDTQYF
>.|TRBV2|.|TRBJ2-2
TGTGCCAGCAGTGAATCGGGTTGGTCCACCGGGGAGCTGTTTTTT
CASSESGWSTGELFF
>.|TRBV29-1|.|TRBJ1-5
TGCAGCGTTCCTCAGCCCCAGCATTTT
CSVPQPQHF
>.|TRBV28|.|TRBJ1-2
TGTGCCAGCAGTTTTATGTGGCCAGGAATTGGCGGCTACACCTTC
CASSFMWPGIGGYTF
>.|TRBV30|.|TRBJ1-2
TGTGCCTGGAGTGGGCCAGGGCCCTATGGCTACACCTTC
CAWSGPGPYGYTF
>TRBD2|TRBV27|.|TRBJ2-2
TGTGCCAGCAGTTTCATAGCGGGAGCTCCCAACGGGGAGCTGTTTTTT
CASSFIAGAPNGELFF
>.|TRBV11-2|.|TRBJ1-1
TGTGCCAGCAGCTTAGATTCCGGGGCGGCTTTCTTT
CASSLDSGAAFF
>.|TRBV25-1|.|TRBJ2-7
TGTGCCAGCAGTGAATTGGGACCGAGCTCCTACGAGCAGTACTTC
CASSELGPSSYEQYF
>.|TRBV18|.|TRBJ2-1
TGTGCCAGCTCACCTAACAGCGGAGGGGGCTACAATGAGCAGTTCTTC
CASSPNSGGGYNEQFF
>.|TRBV7-9|few|TRBJ1-1
TGTGCCAGCAGCTTAGACAGCAGGGGAAGGGCTGAAGCTTTCTTT
CASSLDSRGRAEAFF
>.|TRBV7-2|.|TRBJ1-5
TGTGCCAGCAGCTTGGGGACAATCAATCAGCCCCAGCATTTT
CASSLGTINQPQHF
>TRBD2|TRBV28|.|TRBJ2-1
TGTGCCAGCAGTGTCGCAGCGGGAGGTCCCTACAATGAGCAGTTCTTC
CASSVAAGGPYNEQFF
>.|TRBV10-3|.|TRBJ1-5
TGTGCCATCAGCGGAGGGGTGGGGGTACAGCCCCAGCATTTT
CAISGGVGVQPQHF
>TRBD1|TRBV18|.|TRBJ2-7
TGTGCCAGCTCACCACCCACAAACAGGGGCTCCTACGAGCAGTACTTC
CASSPPTNRGSYEQYF
>TRBD2|TRBV5-4|.|TRBJ2-1
TGTGCCAGCAGCTTGGGTTGGGTGACTAGCTCCCATGAGCAGTTCTTC
CASSLGWVTSSHEQFF
>.|TRBV18|.|TRBJ1-1
TGTGCCAGCTCACGAGTCCCCCTGCTCGGTACGGCCCCTGAAGCTTTCTTT
CASSRVPLLGTAPEAFF
>.|TRBV5-1|.|TRBJ2-2
TGCGCCAGCAGCTTGGCTGGAGGGTCGGGAACCGGGGAGCTGTTTTTT
CASSLAGGSGTGELFF
>.|TRBV7-2|.|TRBJ2-1
TGTGCCAGCACCCTTTGGGGTGATGAGCAGTTCTTC
CASTLWGDEQFF
>TRBD2|TRBV9|.|TRBJ2-3
TGTGCCAGCAGCGCCAGGACTAGCGGGCGGGATACGCAGTATTTT
CASSARTSGRDTQYF
>.|TRBV29-1|.|TRBJ1-2
TGCAGCGTTGAATTGACAGTCAACTATGGCTACACCTTC
CSVELTVNYGYTF
>.|TRBV5-4|.|TRBJ1-2
TGTGCCAGCAGCTTGCCCCCCGGGAGTGGTGGCTACACCTTC
CASSLPPGSGGYTF
>TRBD2|TRBV5-1|.|TRBJ2-1
TGCGCCAGCAGCTACGGGACTAGCGGGAGGGCCCATGAGCAGTTCTTC
CASSYGTSGRAHEQFF
>.|TRBV19|.|TRBJ1-5
TGTGCCAGCGCATACAGGGAACAACAGCCCCAGCATTTT
CASAYREQQPQHF
>.|TRBV29-1|.|TRBJ2-1
TGCAGCGTTGCGGGGTACAATGAGCAGTTCTTC
CSVAGYNEQFF
>.|TRBV7-2|.|TRBJ1-1
TGTGCCAGCAGCTCTCAACAGGGCCTCCGGAGGATGAACACTGAAGCTTTCTTT
CASSSQQGLRRMNTEAFF
>.|TRBV28|once|TRBJ2-7
TGTGCCAGCAGGACAGCGGTACCTTACGAGCAGTACTTC
CASRTAVPYEQYF
>TRBD1|TRBV7-9|.|TRBJ2-3
TGTGCCAGCAGCCCCGGGACAGGGGGCCCAGATACGCAGTATTTT
CASSPGTGGPDTQYF